These 9 T cell receptor beta chains were sequenced from one sample in a study of identical twins. TCRdb analysed the 5' RACE reads with MiXCR anew, one entry per CDR3 protein. The table lists approximately 210,000 distinct CDR3 sequences, around 15% of them singletons. This sample also belongs to another study, concerning T cells expressing NK-cell markers.

Source material: CD8+ T cells sorted from blood. The source of these receptors is a woman younger than 30 in good health.

The chain uses TRBV27 and TRBJ2-7; D assignment may be TRBD1 or TRBD2 (5 bases each). The germline CDR1 and CDR2 sequences are MNHEY and SMNVEV (reference sequence). Between the trimmed V and J ends, which lost 6 bases and 3 bases, there was a span of 9 bases. The CDR3 runs to 12 residues. CDR3 region: CASRGDDYEQYF. The CDR3 DNA is TGTGCCAGCAGGGGGGACGACTACGAGCAGTACTTC.

This clonotype occurred a few times. The chain couples TRBV28 to TRBJ2-7; TRBD1 matches 8 bases. Germline V gene lookup returns CDR1 MDHEN and CDR2 SYDVKM. The junction had 14 bases not matched to a gene; V was cut back by 4 bases and J by 0 bases. This CDR3 has 18 residues. DNA for the CDR3: TGTGCCAGCAGTTCCGCGACAGGGGTCACATCGAGCTCCTACGAGCAGTACTTC. Encoded protein: CASSSATGVTSSSYEQYF.

This clonotype was counted at least ten times. The chain is built from TRBV7-8 and TRBJ2-7, with D uncertain. CDR1 is SGHVS and CDR2 is FQNEAQ in the germline V gene. Trimming stripped 1 base from V and 4 bases from J, with 11 bases between. This CDR3 spans 14 amino acids. The CDR3 bases are TGTGCCAGCAGCTTAGTGTCGAGAGGTTACGAGCAGTACTTC. The encoded protein is CASSLVSRGYEQYF.

The rearrangement links TRBV5-1 to TRBJ1-1, with no clear D. Germline V gives CDR1 SGHRS, CDR2 YFSETQ. This CDR3 has 14 residues. The germline V and J ends were trimmed by 4 bases and 4 bases, with 14 bases remaining between them. DNA for the CDR3: TGCGCCAGCAGCCGTGGGCTGGGTCCCACTGAAGCTTTCTTT. Its translation: CASSRGLGPTEAFF.

This clonotype turned up a few times. The chain links TRBV2 to TRBJ1-4, with D possibly TRBD1 on 6 matching bases. Germline V gene lookup returns CDR1 SNHLY and CDR2 FYNNEI. The CDR3 sequence is 13 residues long. V lost 7 bases, J lost 6 bases, and 12 bases lay in between. The CDR3 sequence: CASTRGEHEKLFF. The DNA of the CDR3 is TGTGCCAGCACAAGGGGGGAACATGAAAAACTGTTTTTT.

The chain carries TRBV7-9 and TRBJ2-7; perhaps TRBD1 as D (6 bases). The CDR3 sequence is 13 residues long. Germline CDR1 reads SEHNR; CDR2 reads FQNEAQ (reference sequence). Trimming took 5 bases from V and 4 from J, leaving 12 bases between them. CDR3 sequence reads: CASSPWTDYEQYF. In DNA, the CDR3 is TGTGCCAGCAGCCCCTGGACAGATTACGAGCAGTACTTC.

V and J are TRBV7-8 and TRBJ1-1; D remains ambiguous. The germline gives CDR1 SGHVS, CDR2 FQNEAQ. The CDR3 contains 15 residues. Trimming removed 7 bases at V and 3 bases at J, with 18 bases between. The CDR3 DNA reads TGTGCCAGCACCGAATGGGAGAGGGCGGACACTGAAGCTTTCTTT. As protein: CASTEWERADTEAFF.

This clonotype was observed a handful of times. The CDR3 sequence is CASSQEISWTLSADEQYF. CDR3 coding DNA: TGCGCCAGCAGCCAAGAAATTAGTTGGACGTTGTCAGCGGACGAGCAGTACTTC. The chain recombines TRBV4-3 with TRBJ2-7, with D possibly being TRBD2 (5 bases). Germline CDR1 reads LGHNA; CDR2 reads YSLEER. The CDR3 is made up of 18 amino acids. Deletions cut 0 bases from V and 5 bases from J, with 23 bases between.

This clonotype has a handful of counts. V gene TRBV12-3 or TRBV12-4 combines with J gene TRBJ2-1; no clear D. CDR3 length: 14 amino acids. The V end lost 6 bases, the J end lost 5 bases, and 14 bases lay between the germline ends. The CDR3 nucleotides are TGTGCCAGCAGCTTAATCCAAGAGAACAATGAGCAGTTCTTC. Its translation is CASSLIQENNEQFF.